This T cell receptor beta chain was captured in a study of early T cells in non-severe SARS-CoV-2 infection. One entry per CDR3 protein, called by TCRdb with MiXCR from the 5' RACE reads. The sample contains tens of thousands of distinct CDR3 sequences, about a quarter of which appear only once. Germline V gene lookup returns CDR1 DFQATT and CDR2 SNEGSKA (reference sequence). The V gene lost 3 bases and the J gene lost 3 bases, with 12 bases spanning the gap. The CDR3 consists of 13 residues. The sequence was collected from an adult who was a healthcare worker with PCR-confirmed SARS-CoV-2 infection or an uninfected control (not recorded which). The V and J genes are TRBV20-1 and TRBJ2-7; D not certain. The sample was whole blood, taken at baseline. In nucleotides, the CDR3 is TGCAGTGCTAGCTCGTACACCTTCTACGAGCAGTACTTC. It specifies CSASSYTFYEQYF.